This TCR beta chain was observed in a study of beta chain features in type 1 diabetes. Broader study findings: Type 1 diabetes patients had VDJ junctions that carried fewer insertions and more deletions. TCRB CDR3s were moderately but significantly shorter in Type 1 diabetes patients in all four CD4+ subsets.

Germline values: CDR1 SGHRS, CDR2 YFSETQ. J was trimmed by 4 bases and V by 2 bases; bases with no gene match: 5. The CDR3 extends over 16 amino acids. Worth noting for this clone: Its cognate antigen is unknown.

Investigators reverse transcribed all isolated RNA, so they sequenced expressed TCRB transcripts. Repertoires were generated with immunoSEQ multiplex PCR, while TCRdb's copy carries only in-frame clones and drops some. The data show 160,000 or so clones, 7% to 9.5% seen once. V gene TRBV5-1 combines with J gene TRBJ2-1; 11 nucleotides align to TRBD2. What was sequenced was central memory CD4+ T cells from blood. The source of this sequence is a woman under 40 with type 1 diabetes. The CDR3 sequence: CASSFMGLADYNEQFF. The DNA of the CDR3 is TGCGCCAGCAGCTTCATGGGACTAGCGGATTACAATGAGCAGTTCTTC. The full variable domain, in which reference TRBV5-1 and TRBJ2-1 provide the parts outside the CDR3, is KAGVTQTPRYLIKTRGQQVTLSCSPISGHRSVSWYQQTPGQGLQFLFEYFSETQRNKGNFPGRFSGRQFSNSRSEMNVSTLELGDSALYLCASSFMGLADYNEQFFGPGTRLTVL.